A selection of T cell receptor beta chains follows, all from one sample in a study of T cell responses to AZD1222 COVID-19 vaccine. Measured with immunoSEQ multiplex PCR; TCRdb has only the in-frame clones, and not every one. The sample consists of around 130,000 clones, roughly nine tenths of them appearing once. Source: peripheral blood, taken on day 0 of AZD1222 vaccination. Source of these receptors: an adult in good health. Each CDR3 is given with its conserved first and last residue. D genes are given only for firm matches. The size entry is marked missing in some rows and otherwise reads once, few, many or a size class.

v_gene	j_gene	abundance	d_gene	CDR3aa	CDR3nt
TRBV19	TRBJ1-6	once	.	CASSIKGRDNSPLHF	TGTGCCAGTAGTATCAAAGGAAGGGATAATTCACCCCTCCACTTT
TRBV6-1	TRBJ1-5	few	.	CASSEERWGLGQPQHF	TGTGCCAGCAGTGAAGAGAGGTGGGGCCTGGGCCAGCCCCAGCATTTT
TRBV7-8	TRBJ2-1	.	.	CASSLERRDEQFF	TGTGCCAGCAGCTTAGAGCGGAGGGATGAGCAGTTCTTC
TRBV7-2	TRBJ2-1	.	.	CASSYRLDPYNEQFF	TGTGCCAGCAGCTACCGACTGGACCCTTACAATGAGCAGTTCTTC
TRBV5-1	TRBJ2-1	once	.	CASSLARRDNEQFF	TGCGCCAGCAGCTTGGCCAGGCGGGACAATGAGCAGTTCTTC
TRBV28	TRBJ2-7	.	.	CASSKARDTYYEQYF	TGTGCCAGCAGCAAAGCCCGGGACACTTACTACGAGCAGTACTTC
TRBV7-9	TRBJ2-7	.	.	CASSLERRGRRGRPEQYF	TGTGCCAGCAGCTTAGAACGTAGGGGCCGTAGGGGAAGGCCCGAGCAGTACTTC
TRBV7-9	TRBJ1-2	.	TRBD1	CASSWTGGNYGYTF	TGTGCCAGCAGCTGGACAGGGGGGAACTATGGCTACACCTTC
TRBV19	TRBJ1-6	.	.	CASSFIQRDNSPLHF	TGTGCCAGTAGCTTCATCCAACGGGATAATTCACCCCTCCACTTT
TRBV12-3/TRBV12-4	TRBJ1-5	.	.	CASRGAGQPQHF	TGTGCCAGCAGGGGGGCGGGCCAGCCCCAGCATTTT
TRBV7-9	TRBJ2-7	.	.	CASSPSSDYEQYF	TGTGCCAGCAGCCCCAGCTCGGATTACGAGCAGTACTTC
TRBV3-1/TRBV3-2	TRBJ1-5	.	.	CASSQDGSGGTSNQPQHF	TGTGCCAGCAGCCAAGATGGATCGGGGGGGACTAGCAATCAGCCCCAGCATTTT
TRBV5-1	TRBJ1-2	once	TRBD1	CASSLGQGTYGYTF	TGCGCCAGCAGCCTCGGACAGGGCACCTATGGCTACACCTTC
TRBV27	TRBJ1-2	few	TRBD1	CASRPDRVSGYTF	TGTGCCAGCAGACCGGACAGGGTTAGTGGCTACACCTTC
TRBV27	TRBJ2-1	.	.	CASRRSGFYNEQFF	TGTGCCAGCAGGAGATCTGGGTTCTACAATGAGCAGTTCTTC